Included here is one TCR beta chain sequence, with context. CDR3 length: 13 residues. CDR1 is MNHEY and CDR2 is SMNVEV in the germline V gene (reference sequence). Trimming removed 6 bases at V and 2 bases at J, with 5 bases between. Libraries were prepared by immunoSEQ multiplex PCR; TCRdb keeps only in-frame clonotypes and omits some of them. The table shows 25,000 to 30,000 clones, with 89% occurring only once. The entry originates in a study of T cell changes during pregnancy in multiple sclerosis. The material was CD4+ T cells from peripheral blood mononuclear cells, obtained in the first trimester of pregnancy. The rearrangement links TRBV27 to TRBJ1-6; D is ambiguous. This clonotype was sampled from a female donor in good health, enrolled as a control in a pregnancy study. CDR3 amino acids: CASRLTYNSPLHF. CDR3 nucleotides: TGTGCCAGCAGACTTACCTATAATTCACCCCTCCACTTT.